This is a list of T cell receptor beta chains from one sample in a study of cytomegalovirus exposure and HLA in healthy donors. Profiling relied on immunoSEQ multiplex PCR, and the TCRdb table lists in-frame clones only, not all of them. The sample table includes fewer than 150,000 clones. The sequencing sample was made of PBMCs. All receptors come from a woman aged 60-75 years in good health and CMV-seronegative. The CDR3 runs from the conserved cysteine through the conserved F or W. D genes are given only for firm matches.

j_call	d_call	v_call	cdr3_nt	cdr3_aa
TRBJ1-4	NA	TRBV6-5	TGTGCCAGCAGTTACTACCCCTCGGGTGGTGATGAAAAACTGTTTTTT	CASSYYPSGGDEKLFF
TRBJ2-3	TRBD1	TRBV30	TGTGCCTGGAATCCCCGAGACAGGGGCACAGATACGCAGTATTTT	CAWNPRDRGTDTQYF
TRBJ2-3	NA	TRBV14	TGTGCCAGCAGCCGACGAACGGCGGGAACAGATACGCAGTATTTT	CASSRRTAGTDTQYF
TRBJ2-1	TRBD2	TRBV30	TGTGCCTGGAGTGTACTTGGTAGCGGGAGAACTAATGAGCAGTTCTTC	CAWSVLGSGRTNEQFF
TRBJ2-7	TRBD1	TRBV28	TGTGCCAGCACCCCGACAGGGGCCCACGAGCAGTACTTC	CASTPTGAHEQYF
TRBJ1-4	TRBD1	TRBV7-9	TGTGCCAGCAGCTTAGGTGCAGGGGGCGCCTCTAATGAAAAACTGTTTTTT	CASSLGAGGASNEKLFF
TRBJ1-3	NA	TRBV4-1	TGCGCCAGCAGCCAAGGAGGGATCGGAAACACCATATATTTT	CASSQGGIGNTIYF
TRBJ2-4	TRBD2	TRBV28	TGTGCCAGCAGTTTGAGTCTGAGCGGGAGGGCTACGGCCAAAAACATTCAGTACTTC	CASSLSLSGRATAKNIQYF
TRBJ2-1	TRBD2	TRBV7-2	TGTGCCAGCAGCTTTTCGGGAGGGCTAGCGGATGAGCAGTTCTTC	CASSFSGGLADEQFF
TRBJ2-5	TRBD2	TRBV5-5	TGTGCCAGCAGCTTGGCCACTAGCGGGAAAGAGACCCAGTACTTC	CASSLATSGKETQYF
TRBJ2-7	NA	TRBV19	TGTGCCAGTAGCCTGACAGGAGCCTACGAGCAGTACTTC	CASSLTGAYEQYF
TRBJ2-7	TRBD2	TRBV5-1	TGCGCCAGCAGCTTGGTATCCGGGACCGCGGGGGGCGAGCAGTACTTC	CASSLVSGTAGGEQYF
TRBJ2-7	TRBD2	TRBV28	TGTGCCAGCAGTTTGGATCTACTAGCGGGAGGGCTTCGGGAGCAGTACTTC	CASSLDLLAGGLREQYF
TRBJ2-2	NA	TRBV10-2	TGCGCCAGCCTCCGGGGGACCGACACCGGGGAGCTGTTTTTT	CASLRGTDTGELFF
TRBJ2-3	NA	TRBV6-1	TGTGCCGGCTCCACAGGGAGCACAGATACGCAGTATTTT	CAGSTGSTDTQYF
TRBJ2-2	TRBD1	TRBV7-9	TGTGCCAGCAGCTCCCCCGGGACAGAGTTTCGGGAGCTGTTTTTT	CASSSPGTEFRELFF
TRBJ2-3	TRBD2	TRBV29-1	TGCAGCGTGGGGGGGACTAGCGGGAGACGTGCAGATACGCAGTATTTT	CSVGGTSGRRADTQYF
TRBJ1-2	NA	TRBV6-5	TGTGCCAGCAGTTACGGCGGGGCCCAGGAAGGCTACACCTTC	CASSYGGAQEGYTF
TRBJ2-1	NA	TRBV6-1	TGTGCCAGCAGTGATAAGGGGGTGGGGAGAAATGAGCAGTTCTTC	CASSDKGVGRNEQFF
TRBJ1-1	TRBD1	TRBV7-9	TGTGCCAGCAGCATCGGACAGGGGGCCTGGGCTGAAGCTTTCTTT	CASSIGQGAWAEAFF
TRBJ2-3	NA	TRBV7-3	TGTGCCAGCAGCGCTAACACGGGGGATACGCAGTATTTT	CASSANTGDTQYF
TRBJ1-1	TRBD1	TRBV28	TGTGCCAGCAGTTTCCCGACGACAGGGGGCAACACTGAAGCTTTCTTT	CASSFPTTGGNTEAFF
TRBJ2-2	TRBD2	TRBV7-9	TGTGCCAGCAGCATACTAGCGGGAAACACCGGGGAGCTGTTTTTT	CASSILAGNTGELFF
TRBJ2-1	NA	TRBV15	TGTGCCACCAGCACGCAACAGGGTGGGTCCTACAATGAGCAGTTCTTC	CATSTQQGGSYNEQFF
TRBJ2-1	NA	TRBV18	TGTGCCAGCTCACCGAGCGGCCTCTCCTACAATGAGCAGTTCTTC	CASSPSGLSYNEQFF
TRBJ1-2	TRBD1	TRBV6-6	TGTGCCGGTGGTGGGGGACAGGTCGGGAGGCAGGGGGGCTACACCTTC	CAGGGGQVGRQGGYTF
TRBJ1-2	NA	TRBV28	TGTGCCAGCAGCTCGGACGGGACTGGGGGCTACACCTTC	CASSSDGTGGYTF
TRBJ2-3	NA	TRBV10-3	TGTGCCATCAGTGACGCAGGGGCGGGAGAGACGCAGTATTTT	CAISDAGAGETQYF
TRBJ1-4	NA	TRBV5-8	TGTGCCAGCAGCTTGGCCGGTACAGGCAATGAAAAACTGTTTTTT	CASSLAGTGNEKLFF
TRBJ1-3	TRBD1	TRBV6-1	TGTGCCAGCAGTTCCGGACAGGGTGGAAACACCATATATTTT	CASSSGQGGNTIYF
TRBJ2-7	TRBD2	TRBV13	TGTGCCAGCAGCCTTAGCGGGGTCCCAGGGTACGAGCAGTACTTC	CASSLSGVPGYEQYF
TRBJ1-1	NA	TRBV11-2	TGTGCCAGCAGCTTAGTAGAGGGTACTGAAGCTTTCTTT	CASSLVEGTEAFF
TRBJ1-5	NA	TRBV2	TGTGCCAACAGTGCCAGGGATGTCAATCAGCCCCAGCATTTT	CANSARDVNQPQHF
TRBJ2-7	NA	TRBV4-1	TGCGCCAGCAGCCAAGATCGGGGTAGCGGTAACTACGAGCAGTACTTC	CASSQDRGSGNYEQYF
TRBJ1-1	TRBD1	TRBV29-1	TGCAGCGGACAGGGGGCGAAGGGGACTGAAGCTTTCTTT	CSGQGAKGTEAFF
TRBJ1-1	TRBD1	TRBV5-1	TGCGCCCCCCGGGCGGCTCCAGGGGGTGAGGTGAACACTGAAGCTTTCTTT	CAPRAAPGGEVNTEAFF
TRBJ1-2	TRBD1	TRBV9	TGTGCCAGCAGCGTATTCAGCCAGGGGGACCTTAACTATGGCTACACCTTC	CASSVFSQGDLNYGYTF